The clone carrying this TCR beta chain is classed as medium-sized. Trimming pared 4 bases from V and 0 bases from J, leaving 13 bases between. The CDR3 is made up of 16 amino acids. The germline V gene has CDR1 GTSNPN and CDR2 SVGIG (reference sequence). The run of the v3.0 immunoSEQ assay was at survey level. Some clones are missing from TCRdb's copy, which holds only in-frame ones; the method was immunoSEQ multiplex PCR. This sample has more than 35,000 clones, with 90% to 95% found just once. This sample was included in a study of long-term antiretroviral therapy in people with HIV. The sample here was unsorted PBMCs, taken 3.7 years after starting antiretroviral therapy. The sequence was obtained from a woman between 45 and 65 years old with HIV. The genes are TRBV30 and TRBJ1-6; the D is unclear. The CDR3 DNA sequence: TGTGCCTGGACATTCGCGGGTTACTCCTATAATTCACCCCTCCACTTT. Translating it yields CAWTFAGYSYNSPLHF.